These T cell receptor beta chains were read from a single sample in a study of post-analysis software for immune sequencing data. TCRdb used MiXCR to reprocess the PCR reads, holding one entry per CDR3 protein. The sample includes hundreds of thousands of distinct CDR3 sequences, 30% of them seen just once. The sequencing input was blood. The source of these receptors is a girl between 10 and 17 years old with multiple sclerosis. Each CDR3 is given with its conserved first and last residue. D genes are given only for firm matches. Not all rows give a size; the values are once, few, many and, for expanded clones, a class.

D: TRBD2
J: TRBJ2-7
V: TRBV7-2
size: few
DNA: TGTGCCAGCACCCTAGCGGGAGTGGAGCGCGAGCAGTACTTC
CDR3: CASTLAGVEREQYF

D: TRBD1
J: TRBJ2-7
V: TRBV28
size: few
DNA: TGTGCCAGCAACACGTACCGGGACAGAGATCCCTACGAGCAGTACTTC
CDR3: CASNTYRDRDPYEQYF

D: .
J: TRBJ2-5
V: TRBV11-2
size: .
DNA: TGTGCCAGCAGCTCACATCCCAGAACAGCCGGTGAGCAGTACTTC
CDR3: CASSSHPRTAGEQYF

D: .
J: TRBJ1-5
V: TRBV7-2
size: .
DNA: TGTGCCAGCAGCTTACAAGGGGCTGACAATCAGCCCCAGCATTTT
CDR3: CASSLQGADNQPQHF

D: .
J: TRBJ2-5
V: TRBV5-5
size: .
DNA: TGTGCCAGCAGCCGGAGGTCAGGGGCTTGGGAGACCCAGTACTTC
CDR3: CASSRRSGAWETQYF

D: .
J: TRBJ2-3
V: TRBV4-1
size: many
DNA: TGCGCCAGCAGCCAAGATCCTAGCACAGATACGCAGTATTTT
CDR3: CASSQDPSTDTQYF

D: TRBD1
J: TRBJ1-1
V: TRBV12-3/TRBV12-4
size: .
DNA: TGTGCCAGCAGTTTGCGACAGGGTGGTGAAGCTTTCTTT
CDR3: CASSLRQGGEAFF

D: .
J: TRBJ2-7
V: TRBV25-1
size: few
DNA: TGTGCCAGCAGTGCCCTCGCGGAACTGGGAGCCTACGAGCAGTACTTC
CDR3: CASSALAELGAYEQYF

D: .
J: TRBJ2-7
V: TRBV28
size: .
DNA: TGTGCCAGCAGTCTCGGACTGTTTTACGAGCAGTACTTC
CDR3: CASSLGLFYEQYF

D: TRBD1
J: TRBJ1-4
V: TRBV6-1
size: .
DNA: TGTGCCAGCAGTCCCGGGACAGGAAACTTGAATGAAAAACTGTTTTTT
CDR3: CASSPGTGNLNEKLFF

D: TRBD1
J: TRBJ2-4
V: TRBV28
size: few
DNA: TGTGCCAGCAGTTCTCACAGGGGCCAACTAGCCAAAAACATTCAGTACTTC
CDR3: CASSSHRGQLAKNIQYF

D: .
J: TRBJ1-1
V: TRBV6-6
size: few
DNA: TGTGCCAGCAGTTACTCGAAGATGGGCACTGAAGCTTTCTTT
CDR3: CASSYSKMGTEAFF

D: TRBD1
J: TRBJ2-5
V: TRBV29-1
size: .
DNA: TGCAGCGTTGAGGACAGGGCATCTGAGACCCAGTACTTC
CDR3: CSVEDRASETQYF

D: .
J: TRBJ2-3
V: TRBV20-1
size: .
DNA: TGCAGTGCTAGCCGTAGCGCGACCGGCACAGATACGCAGTATTTT
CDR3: CSASRSATGTDTQYF

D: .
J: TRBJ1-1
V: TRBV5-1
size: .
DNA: TGCGCCAGCAGCTTGACAAGGGGGGATACTGAAGCTTTCTTT
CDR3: CASSLTRGDTEAFF

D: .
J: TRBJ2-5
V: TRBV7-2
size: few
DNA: TGTGCCAGCAGCTTCAGGGGTACCCAGTACTTC
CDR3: CASSFRGTQYF

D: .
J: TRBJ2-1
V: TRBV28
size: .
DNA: TGTGCCAGCAGGAATCCGGGGACCTACGGTAGGTTCTTC
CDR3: CASRNPGTYGRFF

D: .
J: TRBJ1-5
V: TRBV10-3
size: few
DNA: TGTGCCATCAGTGAGGGCGAAGGGAATCAGCCCCAGCATTTT
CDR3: CAISEGEGNQPQHF

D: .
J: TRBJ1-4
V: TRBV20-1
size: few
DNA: TGCAGCTTACCCGGGGGAGCAACTAATGAAAAACTGTTTTTT
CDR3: CSLPGGATNEKLFF

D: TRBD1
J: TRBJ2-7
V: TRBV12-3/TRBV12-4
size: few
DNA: TGTGCCAGCAGTTTATCACAGGGGCGCGAGCAGTACTTC
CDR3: CASSLSQGREQYF

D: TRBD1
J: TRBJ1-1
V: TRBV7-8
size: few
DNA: TGTGCCAGCAGCTTAACAGGGGCGGGATGGACTGAAGCTTTCTTT
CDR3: CASSLTGAGWTEAFF

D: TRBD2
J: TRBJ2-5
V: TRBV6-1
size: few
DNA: TGTGCCAGCAGTGTCCTAGCGGGGGGAGACCTTGAAGAGACCCAGTACTTC
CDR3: CASSVLAGGDLEETQYF

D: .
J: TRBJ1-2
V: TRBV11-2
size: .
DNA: TGTGCCAGCAGCTTCCGGGGGGGGATTGTCGAAAACTATGGCTACACCTTC
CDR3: CASSFRGGIVENYGYTF

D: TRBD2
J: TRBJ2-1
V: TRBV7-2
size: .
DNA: TGTGCCAGCAGAAGGAGCGGGAGCAGATACGAGCAGTTCTTC
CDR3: CASRRSGSRYEQFF

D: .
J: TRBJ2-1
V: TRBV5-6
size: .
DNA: TGTGCGTCCTCGGGGCTTGAGAAAGGGATCTACAATGAGCAGTTCTTC
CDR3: CASSGLEKGIYNEQFF

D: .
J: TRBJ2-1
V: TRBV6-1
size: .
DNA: TGTGCCAGCAGTGAAGAATCATTCTCGAATGAGCAGTTCTTC
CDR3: CASSEESFSNEQFF

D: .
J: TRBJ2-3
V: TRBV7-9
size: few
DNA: TGTGCCAGCAGCTTAGCGCTGCGGGTTACAGATACGCAGTATTTT
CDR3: CASSLALRVTDTQYF

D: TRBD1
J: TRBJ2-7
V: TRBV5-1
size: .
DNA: TGCGCCAGCAGCCTTTGGACAGGGACCTACGAGCAGTACTTC
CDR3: CASSLWTGTYEQYF

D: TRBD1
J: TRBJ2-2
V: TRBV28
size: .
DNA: TGTGCCAGCAGCCAGACAGGGGGCGGAGGCGGGGAGCTGTTTTTT
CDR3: CASSQTGGGGGELFF

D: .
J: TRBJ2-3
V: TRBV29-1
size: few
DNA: TGCAGCGTTGAAGGGGACATCAGTACGCAGTATTTT
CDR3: CSVEGDISTQYF

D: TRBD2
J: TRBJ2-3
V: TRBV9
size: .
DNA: TGTGCCAGCAGCGTAGACGGATTGCGGGAGGTGGAAGATACGCAGTATTTT
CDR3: CASSVDGLREVEDTQYF

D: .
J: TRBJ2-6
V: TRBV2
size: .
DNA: TGTGCCGGTCATGACGGGACGGGGGCCAACGTCCGGACTTTC
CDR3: CAGHDGTGANVRTF

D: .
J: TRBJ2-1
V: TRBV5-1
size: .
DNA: TGCGCCAGCAGCTTGCCGACCCTAGAAAGGGAGCAGTTCTTC
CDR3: CASSLPTLEREQFF

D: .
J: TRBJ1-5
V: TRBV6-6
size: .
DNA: TGTGCCTCGCAGAGATATAGCAATCAGCCCCAGCATTTT
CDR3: CASQRYSNQPQHF

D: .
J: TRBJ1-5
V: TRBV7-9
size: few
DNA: TGTGCCAGCAGCTCAGGACCTACTAGCAATCAGCCCCAGCATTTT
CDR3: CASSSGPTSNQPQHF

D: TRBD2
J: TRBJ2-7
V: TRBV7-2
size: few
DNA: TGTGCCAGCAGCGTAATAGCGGGAAGTTTCTACGAGCAGTACTTC
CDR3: CASSVIAGSFYEQYF

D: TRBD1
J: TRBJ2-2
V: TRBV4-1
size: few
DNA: TGCGCCAGCAGCCAACCTTCGGTTGTACAGGGGGCGCCGAACACCGGGGAGCTGTTTTTT
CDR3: CASSQPSVVQGAPNTGELFF

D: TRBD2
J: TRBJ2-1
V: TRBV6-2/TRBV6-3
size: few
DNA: TGTGCCAGCAGCCCTGGCCGCGGGGGGGCGGCTGGGCAGTTCTTC
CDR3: CASSPGRGGAAGQFF

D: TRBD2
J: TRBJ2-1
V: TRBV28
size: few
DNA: TGTGCCAGCAGCTACCTACCGGCGGGAGAGGACAATGAGCAGTTCTTC
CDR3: CASSYLPAGEDNEQFF

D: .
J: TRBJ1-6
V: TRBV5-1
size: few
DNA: TGCGCCAGCAGCGTCTCCAAAGGCTATAATTCACCCCTCCACTTT
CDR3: CASSVSKGYNSPLHF